This T cell receptor (beta chain) was captured in a study of blood T cell repertoires in COVID-19. TCRdb's copy holds only in-frame clones and misses some; the assay was immunoSEQ multiplex PCR. The table lists roughly 350,000 clones, around nine tenths of them singletons, with roughly 3.4% in the top ten. Germline assignment: CDR1 LNHDA and CDR2 SQIVND (reference sequence). With V trimmed by 5 bases and J by 4 bases, 8 bases remained unmatched. The CDR3 length is 16 residues. The TCR comes from a woman aged 18 to 35 who had recovered from COVID-19. The chain uses TRBV19 and TRBJ2-5, with 12 bases aligning to TRBD2. The sample consisted of peripheral blood. The CDR3 here is CASSYGTSGQGETQYF. The CDR3 DNA reads TGTGCCAGTAGTTACGGGACTAGCGGGCAGGGAGAGACCCAGTACTTC.